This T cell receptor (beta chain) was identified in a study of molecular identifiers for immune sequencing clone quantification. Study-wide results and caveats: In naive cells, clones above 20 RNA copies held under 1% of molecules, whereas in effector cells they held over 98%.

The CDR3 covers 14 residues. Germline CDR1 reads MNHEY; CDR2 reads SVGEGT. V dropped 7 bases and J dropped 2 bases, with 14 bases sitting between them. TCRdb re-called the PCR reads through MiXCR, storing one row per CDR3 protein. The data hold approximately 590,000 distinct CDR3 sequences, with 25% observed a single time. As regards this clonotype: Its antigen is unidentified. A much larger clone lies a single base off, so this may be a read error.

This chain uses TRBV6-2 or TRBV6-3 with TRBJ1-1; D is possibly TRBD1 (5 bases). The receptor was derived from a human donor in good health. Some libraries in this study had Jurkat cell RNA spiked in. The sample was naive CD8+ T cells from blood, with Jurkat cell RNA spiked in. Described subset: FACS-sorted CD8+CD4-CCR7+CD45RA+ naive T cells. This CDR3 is CASTGQSSNTEAFF. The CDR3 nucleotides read TGTGCCAGCACCGGACAATCGAGCAACACTGAAGCTTTCTTT.